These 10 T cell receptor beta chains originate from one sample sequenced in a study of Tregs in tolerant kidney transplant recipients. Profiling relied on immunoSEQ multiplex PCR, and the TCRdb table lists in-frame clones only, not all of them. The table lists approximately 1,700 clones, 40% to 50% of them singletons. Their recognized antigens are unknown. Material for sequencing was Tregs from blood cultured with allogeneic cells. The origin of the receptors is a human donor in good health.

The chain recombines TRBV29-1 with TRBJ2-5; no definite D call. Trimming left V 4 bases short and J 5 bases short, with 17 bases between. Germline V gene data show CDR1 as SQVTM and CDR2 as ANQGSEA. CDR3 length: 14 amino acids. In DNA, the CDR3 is TGCAGCGTTGGTAAGGGCGGCTCCGGGGAGACCCAGTACTTC. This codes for CSVGKGGSGETQYF.

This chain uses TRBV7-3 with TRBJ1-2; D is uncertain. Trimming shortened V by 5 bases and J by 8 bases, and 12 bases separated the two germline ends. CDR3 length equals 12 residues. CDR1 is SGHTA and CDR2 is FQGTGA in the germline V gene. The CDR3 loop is CASSPVPWGYTF. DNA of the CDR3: TGTGCCAGCAGCCCCGTGCCGTGGGGCTACACCTTC.

The chain's CDR3 is CASSPEDRGYEQYF. CDR3 DNA: TGTGCCAGCAGCCCCGAGGACAGAGGCTACGAGCAGTACTTC. This rearrangement joins TRBV7-6 to TRBJ2-7; tentative D call: TRBD1 (6 bases). From germline, CDR1 is SGHVS and CDR2 FNYEAQ. V was cut by 5 bases and J by 3 bases, with 14 bases left in between. This CDR3 is built from 14 residues.

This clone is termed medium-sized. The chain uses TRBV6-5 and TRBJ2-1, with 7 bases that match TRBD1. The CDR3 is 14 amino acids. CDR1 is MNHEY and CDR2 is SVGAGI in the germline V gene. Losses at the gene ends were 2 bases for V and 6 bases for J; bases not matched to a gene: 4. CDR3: CASSYDPGGNEQFF. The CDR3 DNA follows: TGTGCCAGCAGTTACGACCCAGGGGGCAATGAGCAGTTCTTC.

The CDR3 region has the DNA TGCAGCGCCAGACGGGGAACCATTAATGAAAAACTGTTTTTT. It is translated as CSARRGTINEKLFF. This chain joins TRBV29-1 and TRBJ1-4; no clear D. CDR3 length: 14 amino acids. The germline CDR1 and CDR2 sequences are SQVTM and ANQGSEA. The V gene lost 7 bases and the J gene lost 4 bases, with 16 bases spanning the gap.

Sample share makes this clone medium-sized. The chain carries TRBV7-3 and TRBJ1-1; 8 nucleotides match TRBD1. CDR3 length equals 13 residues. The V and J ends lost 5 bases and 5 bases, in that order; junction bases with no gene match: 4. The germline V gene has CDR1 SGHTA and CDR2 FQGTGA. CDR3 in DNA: TGTGCCAGCAGCCGCACAGGGGGAACTGAAGCTTTCTTT. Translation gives CASSRTGGTEAFF. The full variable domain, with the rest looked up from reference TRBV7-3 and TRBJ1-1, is GAGVSQTPSNKVTEKGKYVELRCDPISGHTALYWYRQSLGQGPEFLIYFQGTGAADDSGLPNDRFFAVRPEGSVSTLKIQRTERGDSAVYLCASSRTGGTEAFFGQGTRLTVV.

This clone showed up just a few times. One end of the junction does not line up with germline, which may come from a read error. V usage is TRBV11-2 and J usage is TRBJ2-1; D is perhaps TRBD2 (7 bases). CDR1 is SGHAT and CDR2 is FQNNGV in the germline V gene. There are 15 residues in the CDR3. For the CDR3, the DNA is TGTGCCAGCAGCCGCGGGGGCTCCTCCGACAATGAGCAGTTCTTC. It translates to CASSRGGSSDNEQFF.

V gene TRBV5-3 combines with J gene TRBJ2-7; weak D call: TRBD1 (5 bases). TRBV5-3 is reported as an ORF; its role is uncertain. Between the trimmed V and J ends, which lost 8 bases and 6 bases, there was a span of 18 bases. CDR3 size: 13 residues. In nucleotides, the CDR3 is TGTGCCAGCAGCCCAGGGTTGGTCGTCGAGCAGTACTTC. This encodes CASSPGLVVEQYF.

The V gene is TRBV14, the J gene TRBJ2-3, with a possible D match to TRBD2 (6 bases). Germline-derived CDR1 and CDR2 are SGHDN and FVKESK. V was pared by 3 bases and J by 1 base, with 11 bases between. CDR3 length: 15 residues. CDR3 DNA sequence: TGTGCCAGCAGCCAGTATTCGGGGGGCACAGATACGCAGTATTTT. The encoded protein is CASSQYSGGTDTQYF.

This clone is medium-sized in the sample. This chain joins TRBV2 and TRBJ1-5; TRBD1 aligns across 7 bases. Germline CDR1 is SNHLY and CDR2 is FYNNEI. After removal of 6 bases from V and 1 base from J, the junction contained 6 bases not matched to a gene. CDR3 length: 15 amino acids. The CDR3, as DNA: TGTGCCAGCAGCGCAGGGGGGAGGAGCAATCAGCCCCAGCATTTT. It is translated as CASSAGGRSNQPQHF.